The clone carrying this T cell receptor beta chain was picked up many times. Its target is unknown. TCRdb independently ran MiXCR on the RT-PCR reads; one entry per CDR3 protein. The data show around 530,000 distinct CDR3 sequences, 10% to 15% seen once. Germline assignment: CDR1 LNHNV and CDR2 YYDKDF (reference sequence). The V and J ends lost 4 bases and 3 bases, in that order; junction bases with no gene match: 6. This CDR3 region has 15 residues. This record belongs to a study of response to subunit inactivated influenza vaccine. Study-wide results and caveats: It was suggested by the authors that few new T cells are recruited by each seasonal influenza vaccination.

The V and J genes are TRBV15 and TRBJ2-1; 7 bases agree with TRBD1. Sample: PBMCs from blood, taken on the day of vaccination. This clonotype was obtained from a man between 50 and 59 years old who received an inactivated influenza vaccine. The CDR3 bases are TGTGCCACCAGCATCGACAGGGCCTACTACAATGAGCAGTTCTTC. Amino acids: CATSIDRAYYNEQFF.